A single sample gave rise to the 30 T cell receptor beta chains below, sequenced in a study of cytomegalovirus exposure and HLA in healthy donors. Primers included in the PCR were 60 Vbeta and 13 Jbeta primers. Using immunoSEQ multiplex PCR, the repertoire was profiled, and TCRdb retains in-frame clones only, with some absent. Altogether about 180,000 clones are present, more than 75% being singletons, with the ten largest covering 2% to 3%. What was sequenced was PBMCs. The receptors originated from a woman in her 30s in good health and CMV-seropositive.

V gene TRBV7-9 combines with J gene TRBJ2-1; no clear D gene. CDR3 size: 14 residues. V lost 5 bases, J lost 3 bases, and 11 bases lay in between. Germline V gene sequence: CDR1 SEHNR, CDR2 FQNEAQ (reference sequence). The CDR3: CASSPVADYNEQFF. CDR3 nucleotides: TGTGCCAGCAGCCCGGTGGCGGACTACAATGAGCAGTTCTTC.

This clone has a single count. The chain employs TRBV5-4 and TRBJ1-2; TRBD1 matches 7 bases. CDR1 is SGHNT and CDR2 is YYREEE in the germline V gene (reference sequence). V trimming: 3 bases; J trimming: 1 base; junction bases outside the gene matches: 3. This CDR3 has 14 amino acids. The CDR3, as DNA: TGTGCCAGCAGCTACGGGACAGTTAACTATGGCTACACCTTC. This translates into CASSYGTVNYGYTF.

The chain is built from TRBV5-1 and TRBJ1-1; no reliable D call. The ends were cut back, 4 bases at V and 1 base at J, with 8 bases in the middle. Germline V gives CDR1 SGHRS, CDR2 YFSETQ. This CDR3 contains 13 residues. DNA for the CDR3: TGCGCCAGCAGCATCAGGCCGAACACTGAAGCTTTCTTT. Residues: CASSIRPNTEAFF.

This chain joins TRBV28 and TRBJ1-5, with D unresolved. Germline-derived CDR1 and CDR2 are MDHEN and SYDVKM. This CDR3 has 11 amino acids. Trimming pared 4 bases from V and 15 bases from J, leaving 13 bases between. CDR3 DNA sequence: TGTGCCAGCAGTTCGATCGCCATGAGGCATTTT. This codes for CASSSIAMRHF.

The genes are TRBV7-9 and TRBJ2-5; a weak D match, TRBD2 (6 bases). The length of the CDR3 is 14 residues. V dropped 5 bases and J dropped 5 bases, with 15 bases sitting between them. Germline V lookup: CDR1 SEHNR, CDR2 FQNEAQ (reference sequence). CDR3 residues: CASSPFGGEETQYF. CDR3 nucleotide sequence: TGTGCCAGCAGCCCCTTCGGAGGGGAGGAGACCCAGTACTTC.

V usage is TRBV18 and J usage is TRBJ2-7; D is unclear. V lost 6 bases and J lost 3, with 9 bases in between. Germline values: CDR1 KGHSH, CDR2 LQKENI. The CDR3 consists of 12 residues. The CDR3 loop reads CASSPENYEQYF. The CDR3 DNA follows: TGTGCCAGCTCGCCCGAGAACTACGAGCAGTACTTC. Supplemented by reference TRBV18 and TRBJ2-7, the full variable domain reads NAGVMQNPRHLVRRRGQEARLRCSPMKGHSHVYWYRQLPEEGLKFMVYLQKENIIDESGMPKERFSAEFPKEGPSILRIQQVVRGDSAAYFCASSPENYEQYFGPGTRLTVT.

This sequence joins TRBV7-2 and TRBJ1-6; 10 bases are shared with TRBD1. This CDR3 comprises 16 residues. Germline CDR1 reads SGHTA; CDR2 reads FQGNSA. V shed 2 bases, J shed 7 bases, and the junction held 5 bases outside the gene matches. In nucleotides, the CDR3 is TGTGCCAGCAGCTTACGAGGACAGGGGGGGAATTCACCCCTCCACTTT. Its protein is CASSLRGQGGNSPLHF.

The genes are TRBV27 and TRBJ2-5; TRBD2 matches 11 bases. The CDR3 loop spans 15 amino acids. Germline CDR1 is MNHEY and CDR2 is SMNVEV (reference sequence). Losses at the gene ends were 3 bases for V and 4 bases for J; bases not matched to a gene: 4. The CDR3 protein is CASSFLAGGPETQYF. The CDR3 DNA reads as TGTGCCAGCAGTTTTTTAGCGGGGGGGCCAGAGACCCAGTACTTC.

The chain is built from TRBV28 and TRBJ2-7; 10 bases are a match to TRBD2. J gave up 9 bases and V 3 bases, and 20 bases lay outside the gene matches. CDR3 length: 18 amino acids. The germline V gene encodes CDR1 MDHEN and CDR2 SYDVKM. CDR3 bases: TGTGCCAGCAGTTTTTTTCTAGCGGGGGCCCAAAGGGTGAGCGGGCAGTACTTC. Amino acid sequence: CASSFFLAGAQRVSGQYF.

V usage is TRBV9 and J usage is TRBJ2-3, with a possible D match to TRBD2 (5 bases). Trimming took 4 bases from V and 2 from J, leaving 14 bases between them. The V gene's germline CDR1 is SGDLS and CDR2 YYNGEE. The CDR3 consists of 15 residues. CDR3 in amino acids: CASSPREPLTDTQYF. The CDR3 bases are TGTGCCAGCAGCCCCCGGGAACCGCTCACAGATACGCAGTATTTT.

This clone was seen a few times. V is TRBV11-3 and J is TRBJ1-5; TRBD1 matches at 7 bases. From germline, CDR1 is SGHNT and CDR2 YENEEA. The CDR3 has 13 amino acids. The V and J ends lost 5 bases and 4 bases, in that order; junction bases with no gene match: 2. DNA of the CDR3: TGTGCCAGCAGCCCGACAGGGAATCAGCCCCAGCATTTT. Amino acid sequence: CASSPTGNQPQHF.

The gene calls are TRBV4-3 and TRBJ2-3, with 14 positions matching TRBD2. Germline V CDR1 and CDR2: LGHNA, YSLEER. V lost 5 bases to trimming and J lost 7 bases; unmatched junction nucleotides: 8. This CDR3 has 16 amino acids. CDR3 coding DNA: TGCGCCAGCAGCGCCGGGACTAGCGGGGGCCCGAATACGCAGTATTTT. It encodes CASSAGTSGGPNTQYF.

The genes are TRBV6-5 and TRBJ1-5; a weak D match, TRBD1 (5 bases). This CDR3 region has 14 residues. V was shortened by 5 bases and J by 5 bases, with 13 bases between the two germline ends. Germline CDR1 and CDR2: MNHEY and SVGAGI. The CDR3 sequence: CASSRGGGDQPQHF. CDR3 coding DNA: TGTGCCAGCAGTCGGGGCGGGGGTGATCAGCCCCAGCATTTT.

The J gene is TRBJ2-1, the V gene TRBV4-3; 7 bases are a match to TRBD1. There are 16 residues in the CDR3. Trimming removed 1 base from V and 5 bases from J; junction bases left unmatched: 8. Per the germline V gene, CDR1 is LGHNA and CDR2 is YSLEER. Here the CDR3 reads CASSQGRGTEDNEQFF. The CDR3 coding sequence is TGCGCCAGCAGCCAAGGCAGGGGGACAGAAGACAATGAGCAGTTCTTC.

The chain uses TRBV5-4 and TRBJ2-3; 7 nucleotides agree with TRBD2. Germline values: CDR1 SGHNT, CDR2 YYREEE (reference sequence). The CDR3 runs 16 residues. J was trimmed by 0 bases and V by 4 bases; bases with no gene match: 8. CDR3 sequence (DNA): TGTGCCAGCAGCCCGACAGCGGGACCTAGCACAGATACGCAGTATTTT. Its translation is CASSPTAGPSTDTQYF.

The rearrangement links TRBV7-6 to TRBJ2-3, with D possibly TRBD2 on 5 matching bases. This CDR3 region has 17 residues. Germline V gives CDR1 SGHVS, CDR2 FNYEAQ. Deletions cut 5 bases from V and 0 bases from J, with 18 bases between. The CDR3 coding sequence is TGTGCCAGCAGCCCACTACTGAGGACTTCTAGCACAGATACGCAGTATTTT. Amino acid sequence: CASSPLLRTSSTDTQYF.

This clone was counted a few times. The genes are TRBV4-3 and TRBJ2-3; D uncertain. Per germline, CDR1 LGHNA and CDR2 YSLEER. This CDR3 is 15 amino acids long. The germline V and J ends were trimmed by 5 bases and 2 bases, with 14 bases remaining between them. CDR3 nucleotide sequence: TGCGCCAGCAGCGGGTCGGCGGCACACACAGATACGCAGTATTTT. It codes for CASSGSAAHTDTQYF.

This chain joins TRBV7-3 and TRBJ2-1; D may be TRBD2 (5 bases). Germline CDR1 SGHTA, CDR2 FQGTGA. Trimming cost V 4 bases and J 0 bases, with 13 bases left between them. The CDR3 consists of 16 residues. CDR3 sequence: CASSSPRRSSYNEQFF. The DNA for the CDR3 is TGTGCCAGCAGCTCCCCAAGGAGGAGCTCCTACAATGAGCAGTTCTTC.

The rearrangement joins TRBV28 to TRBJ1-1; 8 bases line up with TRBD1. J gave up 13 bases and V 0 bases, and 10 bases lay outside the gene matches. The CDR3 is 14 amino acids. Germline V CDR1 and CDR2: MDHEN, SYDVKM. The CDR3 bases are TGTGCCAGCAGTTTATGGGGGACAGGTTGGGAGGTTTTCTTT. This sequence encodes CASSLWGTGWEVFF.

The chain recombines TRBV28 with TRBJ1-1; 9 nucleotides align to TRBD1. Trimming took 5 bases from V and 4 from J; bases not matched to a gene: 11. CDR1 and CDR2 (germline): MDHEN, SYDVKM. This CDR3 comprises 16 residues. CDR3 loop: CASSPRQGGRGTEAFF. CDR3 in DNA: TGTGCCAGCAGTCCACGACAGGGGGGCCGGGGCACTGAAGCTTTCTTT.

This chain joins TRBV5-8 and TRBJ2-5; 13 bases agree with TRBD2. Germline trimming cut 3 bases from V and 5 bases from J; bases unmatched to any gene: 13. The CDR3 has 18 residues. CDR1 is SGHTS and CDR2 is YDEGEE in the germline V gene. The CDR3 region is CASSSWTSGGPAQETQYF. As DNA, the CDR3 is TGTGCCAGCAGCTCATGGACTAGCGGGGGACCCGCCCAGGAGACCCAGTACTTC.

The CDR3 DNA reads as TGTGCCAGCAGCGTAAAGGACAGGGACCGTTCAGAAGAGACCCAGTACTTC. Translation gives CASSVKDRDRSEETQYF. V gene TRBV9 combines with J gene TRBJ2-5; 8 nucleotides match TRBD1. J gave up 3 bases and V 1 base, and 11 bases lay outside the gene matches. This CDR3 has 17 residues. Germline-derived CDR1 and CDR2 are SGDLS and YYNGEE.

This clone was detected only a few times. V gene TRBV20-1 combines with J gene TRBJ1-4; no reliable D call. Germline V gene data show CDR1 as DFQATT and CDR2 as SNEGSKA (reference sequence). V was cut by 5 bases and J by 6 bases, with 7 bases left in between. The CDR3 is 11 amino acids. The CDR3 nucleotides read TGCAGTGCTCTAAATTATGAAAAACTGTTTTTT. Encoded protein: CSALNYEKLFF.

This sequence joins TRBV4-3 and TRBJ2-1, with 8 bases aligning to TRBD2. This CDR3 has 15 amino acids. CDR1 LGHNA and CDR2 YSLEER come from the germline V gene. The trim removed 0 bases at V and 3 bases at J, leaving 1 base unmatched. The CDR3 loop is CASSQESGGYNEQFF. CDR3 DNA: TGCGCCAGCAGCCAAGAGAGCGGGGGCTACAATGAGCAGTTCTTC.

V and J are TRBV4-1 and TRBJ1-3, with D possibly matching TRBD1 (5 bases). Per the germline V gene, CDR1 is MGHRA and CDR2 is YSYEKL. This CDR3 comprises 17 residues. V was trimmed by 6 bases and J by 0 bases, leaving 18 bases between them. CDR3 DNA sequence: TGCGCCAGCAGAGGAGGGACCGACATTCGCTCTGGAAACACCATATATTTT. Protein: CASRGGTDIRSGNTIYF.

CDR3 coding DNA: TGCGCCAGCAGACCGGGGGGGGAGAACACCGGGGAGCTGTTTTTT. Translated, it gives CASRPGGENTGELFF. The chain employs TRBV5-1 and TRBJ2-2, with TRBD2 matching over 8 bases. The CDR3 totals 15 residues. V trimming: 5 bases; J trimming: 1 base; junction bases outside the gene matches: 4. CDR1 and CDR2 from the germline V gene are SGHRS and YFSETQ.

Only one count was recorded for this clone. CDR3 DNA sequence: TGTGCCAGCAGCGTAGTTAGCGGGGGCACCTCCCAAGAGACCCAGTACTTC. Protein product: CASSVVSGGTSQETQYF. The chain uses TRBV9 and TRBJ2-5, with 9 bases that match TRBD2. This CDR3 is 17 amino acids long. The V and J ends lost 0 bases and 1 base, in that order; junction bases with no gene match: 7. The V gene's germline CDR1 is SGDLS and CDR2 YYNGEE.

The chain carries TRBV30 and TRBJ2-7; TRBD1 might be the D (5 bases). The V and J ends lost 8 bases and 2 bases respectively, with 13 bases between them. CDR1 is GTSNPN, CDR2 SVGIG, per germline (reference sequence). There are 12 residues in the CDR3. CDR3 region: CAGGRTPYEQYF. DNA of the CDR3: TGTGCCGGCGGCAGGACACCCTACGAGCAGTACTTC.

The chain uses TRBV27 and TRBJ1-6, with 8 bases that match TRBD1. V gave up 3 bases and J gave up 6 bases; unmatched junction bases: 13. CDR1 and CDR2 from the germline V gene are MNHEY and SMNVEV (reference sequence). This CDR3 spans 18 amino acids. The DNA for the CDR3 is TGTGCCAGCAGTTTCGGGGCCCCAGGGGGCGCGTTTAATTCACCCCTCCACTTT. This codes for CASSFGAPGGAFNSPLHF.

This clone has more than one count but fewer than ten. The chain joins TRBV9 to TRBJ2-2; the match to TRBD1 covers 9 bases. With 2 bases clipped from V and 5 bases from J, the junction kept 7 bases outside the gene matches. CDR1 and CDR2 from the germline V gene are SGDLS and YYNGEE. CDR3 length: 16 residues. The CDR3 DNA reads TGTGCCAGCAGCGTGAGGACAGGGGCCTGGACCGGGGAGCTGTTTTTT. Protein product: CASSVRTGAWTGELFF. Based on the CDR3 plus reference TRBV9 and TRBJ2-2, the full variable domain is DSGVTQTPKHLITATGQRVTLRCSPRSGDLSVYWYQQSLDQGLQFLIQYYNGEERAKGNILERFSAQQFPDLHSELNLSSLELGDSALYFCASSVRTGAWTGELFFGEGSRLTVL.